This entry describes one T cell receptor (beta chain). In the original analysis: How many nucleated cells were present was estimated from reference gene primer amplification. Libraries were prepared by immunoSEQ multiplex PCR; TCRdb keeps only in-frame clonotypes and omits some of them. The V and J calls and clone size were taken over from that table, and D and trimming were inferred from the DNA. Of nearly 25,000 clones listed, 81% are singletons. The record originates from a study of blood T cell repertoires in COVID-19. Study-level information: Acute-phase and convalescent COVID-19 samples originated in the United States, Italy and Spain. PBMCs, B-cell-depleted T cells, or T cells were the source of the cDNA or gDNA that made up the material.

What was sequenced was peripheral blood. The TCR originated in a man in his 70s with acute or convalescent COVID-19.

CDR3 sequence reads: CASGLGTPNTEAFF. The CDR3 DNA reads TGTGCTAGTGGTTTGGGAACTCCGAACACTGAAGCTTTCTTT. The V and J genes are TRBV12-5 and TRBJ1-1; D gene uncertain. The V and J ends lost 1 base and 1 base respectively, with 7 bases between them. Germline-derived CDR1 and CDR2 are LGHNT and FRNRAP. The CDR3 runs to 14 residues.